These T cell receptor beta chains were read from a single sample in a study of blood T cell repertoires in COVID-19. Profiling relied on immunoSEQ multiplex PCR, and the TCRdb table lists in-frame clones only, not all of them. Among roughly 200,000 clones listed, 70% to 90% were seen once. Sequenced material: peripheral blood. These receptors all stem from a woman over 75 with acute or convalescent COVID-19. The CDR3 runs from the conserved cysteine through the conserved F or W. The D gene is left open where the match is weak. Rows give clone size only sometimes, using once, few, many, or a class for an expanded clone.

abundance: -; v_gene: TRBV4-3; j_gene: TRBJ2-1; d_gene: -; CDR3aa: CASSTLLAVSYNEQFF; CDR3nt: TGCGCCAGCAGCACACTACTTGCGGTCTCCTACAATGAGCAGTTCTTC
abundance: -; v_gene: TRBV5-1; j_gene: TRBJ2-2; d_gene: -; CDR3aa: CASSLAAGQAGELFF; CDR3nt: TGCGCCAGCAGCTTGGCGGCAGGTCAGGCCGGGGAGCTGTTTTTT
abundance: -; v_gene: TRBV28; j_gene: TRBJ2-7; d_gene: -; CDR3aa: CASSLGPAGALYEQYF; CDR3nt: TGTGCCAGCAGCCTAGGGCCGGCGGGGGCGCTCTACGAGCAGTACTTC
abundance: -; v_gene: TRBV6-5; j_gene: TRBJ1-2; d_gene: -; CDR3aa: CASSYSPVYGYTF; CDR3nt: TGTGCCAGCAGTTACTCACCAGTCTATGGCTACACCTTC
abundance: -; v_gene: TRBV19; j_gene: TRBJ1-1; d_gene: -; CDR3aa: CASSIQKNTEAFF; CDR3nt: TGTGCCAGTAGTATACAGAAAAACACTGAAGCTTTCTTT
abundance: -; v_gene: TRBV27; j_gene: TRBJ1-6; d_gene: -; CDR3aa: CASSYQASPLHF; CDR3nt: TGTGCCAGCAGTTACCAGGCTTCCCCCCTCCACTTT
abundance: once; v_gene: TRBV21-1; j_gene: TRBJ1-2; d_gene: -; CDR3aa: CASSKEVFKTMRIQNYGYTF; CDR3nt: TGTGCCAGCAGCAAGGAGGTATTCAAAACTATGAGGATTCAAAACTATGGCTACACCTTC
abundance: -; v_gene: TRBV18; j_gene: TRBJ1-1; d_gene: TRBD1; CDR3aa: CASSQNARGLTEAFF; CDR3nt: TGTGCCAGCTCACAGAACGCCAGGGGGCTCACTGAAGCTTTCTTT
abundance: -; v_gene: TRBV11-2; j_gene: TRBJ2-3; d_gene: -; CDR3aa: CASSPAGDTQYF; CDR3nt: TGTGCCAGCAGCCCCGCGGGGGATACGCAGTATTTT
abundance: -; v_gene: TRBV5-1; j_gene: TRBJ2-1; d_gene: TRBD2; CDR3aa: CASSPARGGLVWDEQFF; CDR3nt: TGCGCCAGCAGCCCGGCACGAGGCGGACTAGTTTGGGATGAGCAGTTCTTC
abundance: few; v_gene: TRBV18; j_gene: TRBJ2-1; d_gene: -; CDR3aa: CASSPGLLNNEQFF; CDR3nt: TGTGCCAGCTCACCCGGACTACTTAACAATGAGCAGTTCTTC
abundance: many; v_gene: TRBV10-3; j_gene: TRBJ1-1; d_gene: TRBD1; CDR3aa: CAISEWDRGGWTEAFF; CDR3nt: TGTGCCATCAGTGAGTGGGACAGGGGAGGATGGACTGAAGCTTTCTTT
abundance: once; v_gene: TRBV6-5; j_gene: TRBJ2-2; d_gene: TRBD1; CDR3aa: CASLWTGATGELFF; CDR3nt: TGTGCCAGCCTGTGGACAGGGGCCACCGGGGAGCTGTTTTTT
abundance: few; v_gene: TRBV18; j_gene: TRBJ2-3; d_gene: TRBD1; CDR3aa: CASSPNTLGQTDTQYF; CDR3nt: TGTGCCAGCTCTCCAAACACACTGGGACAGACAGATACGCAGTATTTT
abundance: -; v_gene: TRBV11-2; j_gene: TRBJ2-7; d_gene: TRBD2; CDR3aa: CASSQSSGRGYEQYF; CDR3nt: TGTGCCAGCAGCCAATCTAGCGGGAGGGGGTACGAGCAGTACTTC
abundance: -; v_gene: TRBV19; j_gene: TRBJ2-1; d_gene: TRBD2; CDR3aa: CASSIRLAGGPNNEQFF; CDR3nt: TGTGCCAGTAGTATAAGACTAGCGGGAGGGCCGAACAATGAGCAGTTCTTC
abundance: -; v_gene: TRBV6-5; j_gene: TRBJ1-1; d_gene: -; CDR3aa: CASSQGWDTEAFF; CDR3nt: TGTGCCAGCAGCCAGGGGTGGGACACTGAAGCTTTCTTT
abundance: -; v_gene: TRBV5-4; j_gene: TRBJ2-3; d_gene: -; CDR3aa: CASRPEGLLSTDTQYF; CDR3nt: TGTGCCAGCAGGCCCGAGGGACTTCTTAGCACAGATACGCAGTATTTT
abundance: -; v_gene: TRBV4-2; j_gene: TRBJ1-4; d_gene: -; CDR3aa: CASSQDISVRLNEKLFF; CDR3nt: TGTGCCAGCAGCCAAGATATCTCGGTGCGTCTTAATGAAAAACTGTTTTTT
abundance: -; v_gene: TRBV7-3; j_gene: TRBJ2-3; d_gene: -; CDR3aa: CASSPSGTSTDTQYF; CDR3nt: TGTGCCAGCAGCCCCTCGGGTACTAGCACAGATACGCAGTATTTT
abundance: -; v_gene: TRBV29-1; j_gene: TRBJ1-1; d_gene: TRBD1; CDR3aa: CSARPGTGSTEAFF; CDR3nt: TGCAGCGCTCGTCCCGGGACAGGGAGCACTGAAGCTTTCTTT
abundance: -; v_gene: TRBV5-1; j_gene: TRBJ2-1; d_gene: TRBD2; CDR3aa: CASSLDRTSGNNEQFF; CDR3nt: TGCGCCAGCAGCCTTGACCGGACTAGCGGGAACAATGAGCAGTTCTTC
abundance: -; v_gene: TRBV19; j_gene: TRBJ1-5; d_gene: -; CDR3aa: CASKPTVLRGNQPQHF; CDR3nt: TGTGCCAGTAAGCCAACGGTGCTGAGGGGCAATCAGCCCCAGCATTTT
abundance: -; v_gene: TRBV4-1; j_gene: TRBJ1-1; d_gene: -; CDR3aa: CASSQDLGQSAFF; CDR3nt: TGCGCCAGCAGCCAAGATCTAGGCCAATCAGCTTTCTTT
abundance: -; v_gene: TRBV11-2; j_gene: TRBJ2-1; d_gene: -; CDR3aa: CASSLVPGLEYNEQFF; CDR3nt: TGTGCCAGCAGCTTAGTGCCGGGACTCGAATACAATGAGCAGTTCTTC
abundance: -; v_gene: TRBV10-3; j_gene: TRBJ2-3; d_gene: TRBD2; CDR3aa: CAISLPRGLAGGSSTDTQYF; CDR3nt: TGTGCCATCAGCCTCCCCCGAGGACTAGCGGGAGGGTCTAGCACAGATACGCAGTATTTT
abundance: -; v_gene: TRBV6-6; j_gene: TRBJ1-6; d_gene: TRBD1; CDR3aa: CASSPLDRGDSPLHF; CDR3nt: TGTGCCAGCAGTCCCCTGGACAGGGGGGATTCACCCCTCCACTTT